These T cell receptor beta chains were read from a single sample in a study of shared clonotypes between healthy human individuals. Clones were read by immunoSEQ multiplex PCR, and TCRdb kept only the in-frame ones, dropping some. This table has fewer than 1 million clones, approximately 97% appearing once. The specimen was naive CD8+ T cells sorted from blood. The receptors shown here come from a man aged 25 to 40 in good health. The CDR3 runs from the conserved cysteine through the conserved F or W. A D gene is named only where the DNA matches it firmly. Clone sizes are given selectively: once, few, many, or a class where the clone is expanded.

clone size: -; D gene: TRBD2; J gene: TRBJ2-7; V gene: TRBV7-9; CDR3 DNA: TGTGCCAGCAGCTTAGTGCAACTAGCGGGTTCCTACGAGCAGTACTTC; CDR3 protein: CASSLVQLAGSYEQYF
clone size: -; D gene: -; J gene: TRBJ2-3; V gene: TRBV5-1; CDR3 DNA: TGCGCCAGCAGCTTCAACCAAATAAGCACAGATACGCAGTATTTT; CDR3 protein: CASSFNQISTDTQYF
clone size: -; D gene: TRBD1; J gene: TRBJ1-1; V gene: TRBV29-1; CDR3 DNA: TGCAGCGGGGGACAGGGAACTGAAGCTTTCTTT; CDR3 protein: CSGGQGTEAFF
clone size: -; D gene: -; J gene: TRBJ2-1; V gene: TRBV29-1; CDR3 DNA: TGCAGCGTTTCCCTCGCCAGGAACAATGAGCAGTTCTTC; CDR3 protein: CSVSLARNNEQFF
clone size: -; D gene: TRBD1; J gene: TRBJ2-5; V gene: TRBV9; CDR3 DNA: TGTGCCAGCAGCGTCGGGGACAGATATGCAGAGACCCAGTACTTC; CDR3 protein: CASSVGDRYAETQYF
clone size: -; D gene: TRBD1; J gene: TRBJ1-4; V gene: TRBV28; CDR3 DNA: TGTGCCAGCAGTCTCACACAGGGGGCGCTTGAAAAACTGTTTTTT; CDR3 protein: CASSLTQGALEKLFF
clone size: -; D gene: TRBD2; J gene: TRBJ2-5; V gene: TRBV4-1; CDR3 DNA: TGCGCCAGCAGCCAAGTTTTAGCGGGAGTGGGGACCCAGTACTTC; CDR3 protein: CASSQVLAGVGTQYF
clone size: -; D gene: -; J gene: TRBJ2-7; V gene: TRBV7-7; CDR3 DNA: TGTGCCAGCAGCAACGGACCCTCCTACGAGCAGTACTTC; CDR3 protein: CASSNGPSYEQYF
clone size: -; D gene: -; J gene: TRBJ2-5; V gene: TRBV11-2; CDR3 DNA: TGTGCCAGCAGCTCCCCTTCGGGGAGGTGGGAGACCCAGTACTTC; CDR3 protein: CASSSPSGRWETQYF
clone size: -; D gene: TRBD2; J gene: TRBJ2-1; V gene: TRBV5-1; CDR3 DNA: TGCGCCAGCAGCTTCGGGGCGGGAGCCAAGAATGAGCAGTTCTTC; CDR3 protein: CASSFGAGAKNEQFF
clone size: -; D gene: -; J gene: TRBJ2-7; V gene: TRBV11-3; CDR3 DNA: TGTGCCAGCAGCTTAAATGGGGGCTCCTACGAGCAGTACTTC; CDR3 protein: CASSLNGGSYEQYF
clone size: -; D gene: -; J gene: TRBJ2-1; V gene: TRBV29-1; CDR3 DNA: TGCAGCGTTGAAGGGGGGAATGAGCAGTTCTTC; CDR3 protein: CSVEGGNEQFF
clone size: -; D gene: -; J gene: TRBJ1-1; V gene: TRBV5-1; CDR3 DNA: TGCGCCAGCGCTCTGGCCCTTGGCCCTGAAGCTTTCTTT; CDR3 protein: CASALALGPEAFF
clone size: -; D gene: -; J gene: TRBJ2-1; V gene: TRBV11-3; CDR3 DNA: TGTGCCAGCAGCTCTGTGGACAACTCCTACAATGAGCAGTTCTTC; CDR3 protein: CASSSVDNSYNEQFF
clone size: -; D gene: TRBD2; J gene: TRBJ2-7; V gene: TRBV5-6; CDR3 DNA: TGTGCCAGCAGCTTGGCTTTAGCGGGAGGGCCCCTACGGTACGAGCAGTACTTC; CDR3 protein: CASSLALAGGPLRYEQYF
clone size: -; D gene: TRBD2; J gene: TRBJ2-7; V gene: TRBV28; CDR3 DNA: TGTGCCAGCAGTTTGACTAGCGGGAGGGCCTACGAGCAGTACTTC; CDR3 protein: CASSLTSGRAYEQYF
clone size: -; D gene: -; J gene: TRBJ2-2; V gene: TRBV2; CDR3 DNA: TGTGCCAGCAGTGAAGACAGGAACACCGGGGAGCTGTTTTTT; CDR3 protein: CASSEDRNTGELFF
clone size: -; D gene: TRBD1; J gene: TRBJ2-1; V gene: TRBV29-1; CDR3 DNA: TGCAGCGTAGCCGGGACAGGGTTTACGTCGGGACAGTTCTTC; CDR3 protein: CSVAGTGFTSGQFF
clone size: -; D gene: -; J gene: TRBJ2-3; V gene: TRBV13; CDR3 DNA: TGTGCCAGCAGCCAGGTACCAGATACGCAGTATTTT; CDR3 protein: CASSQVPDTQYF
clone size: -; D gene: -; J gene: TRBJ1-2; V gene: TRBV21-1; CDR3 DNA: TGTGCCAGCAGCAAAGAAAGGTTCGCAGGGGCGCGTCTCTATGGCTACACCTTC; CDR3 protein: CASSKERFAGARLYGYTF
clone size: -; D gene: -; J gene: TRBJ2-4; V gene: TRBV27; CDR3 DNA: TGTGCCAGCGGCAACTGGGCCAAAAACATTCAGTACTTC; CDR3 protein: CASGNWAKNIQYF
clone size: once; D gene: -; J gene: TRBJ2-7; V gene: TRBV27; CDR3 DNA: TGTGCCAGCAGTTTATCGATAATCTACGAGCAGTACTTC; CDR3 protein: CASSLSIIYEQYF
clone size: -; D gene: TRBD2; J gene: TRBJ2-2; V gene: TRBV9; CDR3 DNA: TGTGCCAGCAGCGTAGAGGTGGCTAGCGGCACCGGGGAGCTGTTTTTT; CDR3 protein: CASSVEVASGTGELFF
clone size: -; D gene: TRBD1; J gene: TRBJ1-1; V gene: TRBV7-9; CDR3 DNA: TGTGCCAGCAGCCACTCCTCCTTACCCAGGGGGAATACTGAAGCTTTCTTT; CDR3 protein: CASSHSSLPRGNTEAFF
clone size: -; D gene: -; J gene: TRBJ2-1; V gene: TRBV7-9; CDR3 DNA: TGTGCCAGCAGGGACGTAAGCTCCTACAATGAGCAGTTCTTC; CDR3 protein: CASRDVSSYNEQFF
clone size: -; D gene: -; J gene: TRBJ2-7; V gene: TRBV19; CDR3 DNA: TGTGCCAGTAGCGGAATTGGCTACGAGCAGTACTTC; CDR3 protein: CASSGIGYEQYF
clone size: -; D gene: -; J gene: TRBJ1-2; V gene: TRBV27; CDR3 DNA: TGTGCCAGCAGTTTATATAGGGCCCCTAACTATGGCTACACCTTC; CDR3 protein: CASSLYRAPNYGYTF
clone size: -; D gene: -; J gene: TRBJ2-7; V gene: TRBV6-1; CDR3 DNA: TGTGCCAGCAGTGAATTGGGGGTCGTTTCCTACGAGCAGTACTTC; CDR3 protein: CASSELGVVSYEQYF
clone size: -; D gene: -; J gene: TRBJ1-5; V gene: TRBV7-8; CDR3 DNA: TGTGCCAGCAGCTCTCACTCATTTCAACTGGAATATAGCAATCAGCCCCAGCATTTT; CDR3 protein: CASSSHSFQLEYSNQPQHF
clone size: -; D gene: -; J gene: TRBJ2-7; V gene: TRBV5-4; CDR3 DNA: TGTGCCAGCAGCTTCGGCGGTTCCTACGAGCAGTACTTC; CDR3 protein: CASSFGGSYEQYF
clone size: -; D gene: TRBD2; J gene: TRBJ2-7; V gene: TRBV27; CDR3 DNA: TGTGCCAGCAGTTTAATGTTAGCGGGACCCTACGAGCAGTACTTC; CDR3 protein: CASSLMLAGPYEQYF
clone size: -; D gene: TRBD2; J gene: TRBJ2-7; V gene: TRBV7-9; CDR3 DNA: TGTGCCAGCAGCTTACCGGGAGGGCTAGGGTTCTCCTACGAGCAGTACTTC; CDR3 protein: CASSLPGGLGFSYEQYF
clone size: once; D gene: -; J gene: TRBJ1-1; V gene: TRBV10-3; CDR3 DNA: TGTGCCATATCCCCGGGCACTGAAGCTTTCTTT; CDR3 protein: CAISPGTEAFF
clone size: -; D gene: TRBD2; J gene: TRBJ2-2; V gene: TRBV7-9; CDR3 DNA: TGTGCCAGCAGCATAGGGACTAGCGGGAACACCGGGGAGCTGTTTTTT; CDR3 protein: CASSIGTSGNTGELFF
clone size: -; D gene: TRBD1; J gene: TRBJ1-5; V gene: TRBV5-1; CDR3 DNA: TGCGCCAGCAGCCACAGGGGCGGTTTAGGGCCCCAGCATTTT; CDR3 protein: CASSHRGGLGPQHF
clone size: -; D gene: -; J gene: TRBJ1-2; V gene: TRBV28; CDR3 DNA: TGTGCCCTCACACCGAGCCCGGACGGATACTATGGCTACACCTTC; CDR3 protein: CALTPSPDGYYGYTF
clone size: -; D gene: TRBD2; J gene: TRBJ2-7; V gene: TRBV29-1; CDR3 DNA: TGCAGCGTTGAAGGGACTAGCGGGAGACGATCCGAGCAGTACTTC; CDR3 protein: CSVEGTSGRRSEQYF
clone size: -; D gene: -; J gene: TRBJ2-7; V gene: TRBV7-9; CDR3 DNA: TGTGCCAGCAGCTTAGTCAGCGGATTCAGTCCCTACGAGCAGTACTTC; CDR3 protein: CASSLVSGFSPYEQYF
clone size: once; D gene: TRBD1; J gene: TRBJ1-1; V gene: TRBV27; CDR3 DNA: TGTGCCAGCAGTTTTGACAGGGGGGGCACTGAAGCTTTCTTT; CDR3 protein: CASSFDRGGTEAFF
clone size: -; D gene: TRBD2; J gene: TRBJ2-1; V gene: TRBV6-5; CDR3 DNA: TGTGCCAGCAGTAGACTAGCGGGAGGGGACAATGAGCAGTTCTTC; CDR3 protein: CASSRLAGGDNEQFF
clone size: -; D gene: TRBD2; J gene: TRBJ2-7; V gene: TRBV6-1; CDR3 DNA: TGTGCCAGCTTTTTATCCGGGACTAGCGGCGAGCAGTACTTC; CDR3 protein: CASFLSGTSGEQYF
clone size: -; D gene: TRBD2; J gene: TRBJ2-1; V gene: TRBV7-9; CDR3 DNA: TGTGCCAGCACCTTACCGGGACTAGCGGGAGGACCCTACAATGAGCAGTTCTTC; CDR3 protein: CASTLPGLAGGPYNEQFF
clone size: -; D gene: -; J gene: TRBJ2-5; V gene: TRBV7-9; CDR3 DNA: TGTGCCAGCAGCCCCCTTAGGAGGGAAGAGACCCAGTACTTC; CDR3 protein: CASSPLRREETQYF
clone size: -; D gene: -; J gene: TRBJ1-4; V gene: TRBV7-8; CDR3 DNA: TGTGCCAGCAGCATAAGACAGGTTAATGAAAAACTGTTTTTT; CDR3 protein: CASSIRQVNEKLFF
clone size: once; D gene: -; J gene: TRBJ2-1; V gene: TRBV10-2; CDR3 DNA: TGCGCCAGCAAAGGGCCTCCCCTGGAGAGGAATGAGCAGTTCTTC; CDR3 protein: CASKGPPLERNEQFF
clone size: -; D gene: TRBD2; J gene: TRBJ2-7; V gene: TRBV27; CDR3 DNA: TGTGCCAGCAGTAGCGGGAGGGCCTACGAGCAGTACTTC; CDR3 protein: CASSSGRAYEQYF